These T cell receptor beta chains were read from a single sample in a study of control samples from healthy donors and cancer patients. The table came from immunoSEQ multiplex PCR; TCRdb's copy has only in-frame clones and leaves some out. The profile covers 150,000 to 200,000 clones, with roughly nine tenths appearing a single time and over 1.1% taken by the ten largest. Sequences were obtained from blood. Receptor source: a man in his thirties or forties in good health. The CDR3 runs from the conserved cysteine through the conserved F or W. A D gene is named only where the DNA matches it firmly. The size of a clone is reported for some rows only, either as once, few or many, or as a class for expanded clones.

TRBV29-1	.	.	TRBJ2-6	CSVQASAGANVLTF	TGCAGCGTCCAAGCGAGCGCTGGGGCCAACGTCCTGACTTTC
TRBV27	TRBD2	.	TRBJ2-1	CASSFGSGGANEQFF	TGTGCCAGCAGTTTCGGTAGCGGGGGGGCCAATGAGCAGTTCTTC
TRBV6-5	.	.	TRBJ1-5	CASSPMGGYNQPQHF	TGTGCCAGCAGCCCAATGGGCGGCTACAATCAGCCCCAGCATTTT
TRBV7-8	.	.	TRBJ2-5	CASSKSPGQETQYF	TGTGCCAGCAGCAAAAGTCCAGGGCAAGAGACCCAGTACTTC
TRBV12-3/TRBV12-4	.	.	TRBJ1-2	CASSSPTSPVNTF	TGTGCCAGCAGTTCGCCCACCTCTCCCGTGAACACCTTC
TRBV6-5	.	few	TRBJ2-5	CASESRVDSQYF	TGTGCCAGCGAGAGCAGGGTAGATTCCCAGTACTTC
TRBV25-1	.	.	TRBJ1-4	CASSEFGARGEKLFF	TGTGCCAGCAGTGAATTTGGGGCAAGGGGTGAAAAACTGTTTTTT
TRBV6-5	TRBD1	.	TRBJ1-2	CASSTGDYGYTF	TGTGCCAGCAGTACAGGGGACTATGGCTACACCTTC
TRBV2	.	.	TRBJ1-1	CASSVQGNTEAFF	TGTGCCAGCAGTGTACAGGGGAACACTGAAGCTTTCTTT
TRBV9	.	.	TRBJ1-4	CASSPEGSPTNEKLFF	TGTGCCAGCAGCCCGGAGGGGAGCCCAACTAATGAAAAACTGTTTTTT
TRBV6-1	.	.	TRBJ1-6	CASSEGRYNSPLHF	TGTGCCAGCAGTGAAGGTCGGTATAATTCACCCCTCCACTTT
TRBV27	.	.	TRBJ2-1	CASSLGAKAYNEQFF	TGTGCCAGCAGTTTAGGGGCGAAAGCCTACAATGAGCAGTTCTTC
TRBV4-2	TRBD1	.	TRBJ1-5	CASSQVTGGSQPQHF	TGTGCCAGCAGCCAGGTTACAGGGGGCTCTCAGCCCCAGCATTTT
TRBV10-1	TRBD1	.	TRBJ2-5	CASPRGHGGTQYF	TGCGCCAGCCCCAGGGGGCATGGAGGGACCCAGTACTTC
TRBV6-5	.	.	TRBJ1-1	CASIPAGTSNTEAFF	TGTGCCAGCATTCCAGCCGGGACCTCGAACACTGAAGCTTTCTTT
TRBV30	.	.	TRBJ1-5	CAWKQGGGRNQPQHF	TGTGCCTGGAAACAGGGAGGGGGAAGGAATCAGCCCCAGCATTTT
TRBV9	.	.	TRBJ2-1	CASSHGPDNEQFF	TGTGCCAGCAGCCACGGACCAGACAATGAGCAGTTCTTC
TRBV27	.	.	TRBJ1-1	CASRLNTEAFF	TGTGCCAGCAGATTGAACACTGAAGCTTTCTTT
TRBV5-6	.	once	TRBJ1-2	CASSLEGRPAYTF	TGTGCCAGCAGCTTGGAAGGGCGACCCGCATACACCTTC
TRBV19	.	.	TRBJ1-3	CASSPQDLQGQDTIYF	TGTGCCAGTAGTCCTCAGGATCTCCAGGGACAAGACACCATATATTTT
TRBV7-8	TRBD2	.	TRBJ2-5	CASSLGGLAGVLSRGQYF	TGTGCCAGCAGCTTAGGGGGGCTAGCGGGAGTTCTCTCCCGGGGCCAGTACTTC
TRBV11-3	.	.	TRBJ2-1	CASSLEGSYNEQFF	TGTGCCAGCAGCTTAGAGGGGTCCTACAATGAGCAGTTCTTC
TRBV20-1	TRBD2	.	TRBJ2-7	CSASHTGLAGTIQTYEQYF	TGCAGTGCTAGTCACACGGGACTAGCGGGGACGATCCAAACTTACGAGCAGTACTTC
TRBV12-5	.	.	TRBJ1-1	CASGLPPTNTEAFF	TGTGCTAGTGGTTTGCCCCCGACGAACACTGAAGCTTTCTTT
TRBV2	.	.	TRBJ2-1	CAIPTGPARGTYNEQFF	TGTGCCATACCGACAGGTCCCGCCAGGGGTACCTACAATGAGCAGTTCTTC
TRBV5-4	TRBD2	.	TRBJ2-1	CASSIQRGGSYNEQFF	TGTGCCAGCAGCATACAGCGGGGGGGCTCCTACAATGAGCAGTTCTTC
TRBV19	.	.	TRBJ2-3	CASSIRHPSTDTQYF	TGTGCCAGTAGTATAAGACACCCTAGCACAGATACGCAGTATTTT
TRBV24-1	.	.	TRBJ2-7	CATSDSGSEQYF	TGTGCCACCAGTGACTCGGGGAGCGAGCAGTACTTC
TRBV4-1	.	few	TRBJ2-2	CASSLLDSTGELFF	TGCGCCAGCAGCCTCCTCGACAGCACCGGGGAGCTGTTTTTT
TRBV25-1	.	.	TRBJ1-2	CASSEAGPKYGYTF	TGTGCCAGCAGTGAAGCGGGGCCAAAATATGGCTACACCTTC
TRBV19	.	.	TRBJ1-6	CASSLGLSPLHF	TGTGCCAGTAGTCTAGGGTTATCACCCCTCCACTTT
TRBV5-3	TRBD1	.	TRBJ2-7	CARSTQTGRSSHEQYF	TGTGCCAGAAGCACCCAGACAGGGCGCAGTTCCCACGAGCAGTACTTC
TRBV9	.	.	TRBJ2-1	CASSAGSSYNEQFF	TGTGCCAGCAGCGCCGGGTCCTCCTACAATGAGCAGTTCTTC
TRBV15	TRBD1	once	TRBJ2-5	CATSRLPGQVSWTQYF	TGTGCCACCAGCAGACTACCGGGACAGGTGTCTTGGACCCAGTACTTC
TRBV19	.	few	TRBJ1-1	CASSGGRGTEAFF	TGTGCCAGTAGTGGGGGACGGGGCACTGAAGCTTTCTTT
TRBV6-1	TRBD1	.	TRBJ1-1	CASSERGDRVGPEAFF	TGTGCCAGCAGTGAGCGGGGCGACAGGGTAGGTCCTGAAGCTTTCTTT
TRBV24-1	.	.	TRBJ1-4	CATSRDGNEKLFF	TGTGCCACCAGCCGGGACGGAAATGAAAAACTGTTTTTT
TRBV14	TRBD1	.	TRBJ2-1	CASSQDTGRGIYNEQFF	TGTGCCAGCAGCCAAGATACGGGCAGGGGGATTTACAATGAGCAGTTCTTC
TRBV10-3	.	few	TRBJ1-5	CAISEVRGAGNQPQHF	TGTGCCATCAGTGAAGTACGGGGGGCAGGCAATCAGCCCCAGCATTTT
TRBV9	TRBD2	.	TRBJ2-7	CASSAGLAVHEQYF	TGTGCCAGCAGCGCCGGACTAGCGGTCCACGAGCAGTACTTC
TRBV27	.	.	TRBJ1-2	CASTGANYGYTF	TGTGCCAGCACAGGGGCTAACTATGGCTACACCTTC
TRBV19	.	.	TRBJ1-2	CASSIGEAHYGYTF	TGTGCCAGTAGTATTGGGGAGGCTCACTATGGCTACACCTTC
TRBV2	.	.	TRBJ1-2	CASTRTGRDYGYTF	TGTGCCAGCACAAGAACAGGGAGGGACTATGGCTACACCTTC
TRBV11-2	.	.	TRBJ2-2	CASSLGGTGELFF	TGTGCCAGCAGCTTAGGAGGGACCGGGGAGCTGTTTTTT
TRBV30	TRBD1	.	TRBJ1-6	CAWRPRQGDNSPLHF	TGTGCCTGGAGACCGCGACAGGGAGATAATTCACCCCTCCACTTT
TRBV5-1	.	.	TRBJ2-7	CASSFRDAYEQYF	TGCGCCAGCAGCTTCCGGGACGCCTACGAGCAGTACTTC
TRBV5-1	.	.	TRBJ1-5	CASSLEGSNQPQHF	TGCGCCAGCAGCCTCGAGGGGAGTAATCAGCCCCAGCATTTT
TRBV27	.	.	TRBJ1-2	CASSPGAIYGYTF	TGTGCCAGCAGTCCAGGGGCCATCTATGGCTACACCTTC